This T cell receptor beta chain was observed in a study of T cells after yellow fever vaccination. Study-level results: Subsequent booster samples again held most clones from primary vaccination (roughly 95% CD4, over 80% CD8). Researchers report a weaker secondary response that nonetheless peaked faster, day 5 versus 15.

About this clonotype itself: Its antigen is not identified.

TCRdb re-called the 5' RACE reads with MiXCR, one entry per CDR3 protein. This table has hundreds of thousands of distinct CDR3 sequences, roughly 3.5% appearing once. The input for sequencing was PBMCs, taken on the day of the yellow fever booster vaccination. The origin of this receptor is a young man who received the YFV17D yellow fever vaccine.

The DNA for the CDR3 is TGCGCCAGCAGCCAAGATCTGGCGCGGGCCTACGAGCAGTACTTC. It encodes CASSQDLARAYEQYF. J is TRBJ2-7 and V is TRBV4-3, with D perhaps matching TRBD2 (5 bases). Germline V gene lookup returns CDR1 LGHNA and CDR2 YSLEER. The V gene lost 0 bases and the J gene lost 2 bases, with 11 bases spanning the gap. This CDR3 contains 15 residues.